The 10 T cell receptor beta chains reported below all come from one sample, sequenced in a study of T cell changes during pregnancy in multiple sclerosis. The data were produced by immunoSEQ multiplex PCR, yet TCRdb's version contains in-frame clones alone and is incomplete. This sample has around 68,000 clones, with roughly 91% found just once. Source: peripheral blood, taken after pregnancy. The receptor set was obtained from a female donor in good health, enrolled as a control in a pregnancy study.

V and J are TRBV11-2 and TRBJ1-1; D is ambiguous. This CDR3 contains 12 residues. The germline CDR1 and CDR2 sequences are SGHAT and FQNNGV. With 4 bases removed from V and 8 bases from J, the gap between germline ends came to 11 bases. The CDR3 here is CASSSWPYEAFF. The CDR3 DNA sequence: TGTGCCAGCAGCTCCTGGCCTTACGAAGCTTTCTTT.

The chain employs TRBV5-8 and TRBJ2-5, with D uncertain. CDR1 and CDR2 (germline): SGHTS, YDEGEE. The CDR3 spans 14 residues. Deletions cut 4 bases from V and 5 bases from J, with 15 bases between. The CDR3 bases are TGTGCCAGCAGCCCCAAGTCGGTGAGGGAGACCCAGTACTTC. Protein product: CASSPKSVRETQYF.

The CDR3, as DNA: TGCGCCAGCAGCGCACAGGGGAACACCGGGGAGCTGTTTTTT. This translates into CASSAQGNTGELFF. The rearrangement uses TRBV5-1 and TRBJ2-2; tentative D call: TRBD1 (6 bases). This CDR3 has 14 amino acids. Looked up from germline, CDR1 is SGHRS and CDR2 is YFSETQ. V dropped 4 bases and J dropped 1 base, with 8 bases sitting between them.

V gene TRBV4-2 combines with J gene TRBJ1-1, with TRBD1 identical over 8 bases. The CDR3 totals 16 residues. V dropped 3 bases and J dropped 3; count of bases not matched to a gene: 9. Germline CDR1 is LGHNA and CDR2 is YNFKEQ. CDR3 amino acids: CASSHLTLDRDTEAFF. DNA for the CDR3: TGTGCCAGCAGCCACCTCACCTTGGACAGGGACACTGAAGCTTTCTTT.

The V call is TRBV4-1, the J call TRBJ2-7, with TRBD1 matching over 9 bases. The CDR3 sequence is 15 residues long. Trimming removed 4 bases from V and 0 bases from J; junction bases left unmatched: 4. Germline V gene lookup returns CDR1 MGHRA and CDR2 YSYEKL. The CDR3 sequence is CASSPTGQGSYEQYF. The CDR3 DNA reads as TGCGCCAGCAGCCCAACGGGACAGGGCTCCTACGAGCAGTACTTC.

CDR3 region: CASSYSSNRADQPQHF. The CDR3 DNA is TGTGCCAGCAGTTACTCTTCCAATCGCGCGGATCAGCCCCAGCATTTT. The genes are TRBV6-6 and TRBJ1-5; unclear D gene. The germline V gene has CDR1 MNHNY and CDR2 SVGAGI (reference sequence). V was shortened by 0 bases and J by 5 bases, with 14 bases between the two germline ends. The CDR3 runs 16 residues.

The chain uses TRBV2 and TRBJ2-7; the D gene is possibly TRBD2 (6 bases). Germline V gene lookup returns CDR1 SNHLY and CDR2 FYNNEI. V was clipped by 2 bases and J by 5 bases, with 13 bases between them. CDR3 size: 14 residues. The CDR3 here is CASSERVAVDEQYF. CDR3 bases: TGTGCCAGCAGTGAAAGGGTAGCGGTCGACGAGCAGTACTTC.

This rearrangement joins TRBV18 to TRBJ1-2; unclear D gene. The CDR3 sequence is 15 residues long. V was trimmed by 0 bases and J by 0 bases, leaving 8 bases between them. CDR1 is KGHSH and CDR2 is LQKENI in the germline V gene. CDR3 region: CASSPPSLANYGYTF. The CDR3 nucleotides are TGTGCCAGCTCACCACCGTCACTTGCTAACTATGGCTACACCTTC.

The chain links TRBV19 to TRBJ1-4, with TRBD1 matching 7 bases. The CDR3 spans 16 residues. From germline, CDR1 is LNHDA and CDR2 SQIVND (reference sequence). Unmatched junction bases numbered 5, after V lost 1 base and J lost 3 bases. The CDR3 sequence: CASSIAGGTANEKLFF. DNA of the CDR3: TGTGCCAGTAGTATAGCAGGGGGAACGGCTAATGAAAAACTGTTTTTT.

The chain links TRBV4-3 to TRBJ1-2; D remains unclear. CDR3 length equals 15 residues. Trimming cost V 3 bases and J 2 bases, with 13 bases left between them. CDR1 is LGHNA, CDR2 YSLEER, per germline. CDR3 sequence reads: CASSQASPWNYGYTF. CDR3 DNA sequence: TGCGCCAGCAGCCAGGCATCACCCTGGAACTATGGCTACACCTTC.